This T cell receptor beta chain appears in the sequencing data of a study of CD8+ T cells in alopecia areata. Study-level background: The study gave tofacitinib for 6 to 18 months, then 6 months off drug. Notes on the study in general: How baseline CD8+ expansion relates to response remains uncertain (there was one nonresponder). Besides other cells, scalp samples also yield sequences of resident alphabeta T cells from normal skin. Especially in alopecia totalis/universalis, lesional scalp showed greater clonality than normal scalp did.

Per germline, CDR1 SGHTA and CDR2 FQGNSA. With 5 bases clipped from V and 3 bases from J, the junction kept 5 bases outside the gene matches. CDR3 length equals 14 residues. Once RNA had been extracted, it was reverse transcribed into cDNA to act as the sequencing template. Generated by immunoSEQ multiplex PCR, the TCRdb table keeps only in-frame clones and is missing some. Of around 300,000 clones in the sample, 60% were seen once. Treatment indicated: oral pan-JAK inhibitor, 5-10 mg twice daily. Worth noting for this clone: Its antigen is unknown.

The material was CD4+ T cells sorted from blood, obtained around week 54, from a patient treated with tofacitinib. J is TRBJ2-3 and V is TRBV7-2, with TRBD2 matching 7 bases. This clonotype was obtained from a human donor with alopecia areata. DNA for the CDR3: TGTGCCAGCAGCCATGGACTAGGGACAGATACGCAGTATTTT. Translated, it gives CASSHGLGTDTQYF.